This paragraph covers one T cell receptor (beta chain) sequence. The data were taken from a study of cytomegalovirus exposure and HLA in healthy donors. Sequencing was performed with immunoSEQ multiplex PCR; in TCRdb, only in-frame clones are kept and a portion is missing. This table has some 170,000 clones, approximately 86% appearing once. Germline CDR1 is LNHNV and CDR2 is YYDKDF (reference sequence). Trimming removed 3 bases at V and 4 bases at J, with 9 bases between. The CDR3 has 14 amino acids. Sequenced material: PBMCs. This TCR was sampled from a woman aged 18-29 years in good health and CMV-seronegative. This chain connects TRBV15 to TRBJ2-2; no definite D call. Here the CDR3 reads CATSSFQATGELFF. Here the CDR3 DNA reads TGTGCCACCAGCAGCTTCCAGGCCACCGGGGAGCTGTTTTTT.